This TCR beta chain was documented in a study of response to subunit inactivated influenza vaccine. This CDR3 spans 16 amino acids. The V gene end was trimmed by 7 bases and the J gene end by 6 bases; junction bases not matched to a gene: 8. Looked up from germline, CDR1 is SGHRS and CDR2 is YFSETQ. The count of this clonotype is one. The antigen remains unidentified. MiXCR, applied by TCRdb to the RT-PCR reads, yields one record per CDR3 protein. The table includes approximately 680,000 distinct CDR3 sequences, 15% to 19% detected once. Overall study results and limits: Authors suggested few new T cells are recruited by each seasonal influenza vaccination.

This material consisted of PBMCs from blood, taken about 11 days after vaccination. The receptor was derived from a man aged 45 to 65 who received an inactivated influenza vaccine. V usage is TRBV5-1 and J usage is TRBJ2-2; 14 bases line up with TRBD2. CDR3 in amino acids: CASAGTSGSPAGELFF. The CDR3 DNA sequence: TGCGCCAGCGCCGGGACTAGCGGGAGTCCGGCCGGGGAGCTGTTTTTT.